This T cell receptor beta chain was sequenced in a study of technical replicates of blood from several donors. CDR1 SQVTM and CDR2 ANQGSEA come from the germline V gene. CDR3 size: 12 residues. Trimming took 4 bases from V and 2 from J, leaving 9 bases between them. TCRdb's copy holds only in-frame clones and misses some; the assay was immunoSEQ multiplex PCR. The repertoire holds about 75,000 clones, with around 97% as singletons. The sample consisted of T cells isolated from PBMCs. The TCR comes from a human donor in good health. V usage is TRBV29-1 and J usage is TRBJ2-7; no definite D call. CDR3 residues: CSVGDSTYEQYF. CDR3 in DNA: TGCAGCGTTGGTGACTCTACCTACGAGCAGTACTTC.